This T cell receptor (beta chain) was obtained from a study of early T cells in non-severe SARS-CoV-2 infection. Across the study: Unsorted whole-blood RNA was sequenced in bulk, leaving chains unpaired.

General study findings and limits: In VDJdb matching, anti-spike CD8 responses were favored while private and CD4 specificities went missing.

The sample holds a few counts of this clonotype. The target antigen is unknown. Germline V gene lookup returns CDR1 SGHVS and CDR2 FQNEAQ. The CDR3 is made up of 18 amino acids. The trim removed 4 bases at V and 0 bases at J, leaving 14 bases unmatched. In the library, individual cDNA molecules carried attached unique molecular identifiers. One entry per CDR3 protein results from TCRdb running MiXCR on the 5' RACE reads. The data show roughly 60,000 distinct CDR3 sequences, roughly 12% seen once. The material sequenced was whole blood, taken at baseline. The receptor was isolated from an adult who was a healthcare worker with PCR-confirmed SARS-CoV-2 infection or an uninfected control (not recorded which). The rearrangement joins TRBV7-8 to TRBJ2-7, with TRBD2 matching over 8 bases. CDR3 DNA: TGTGCCAGCAGCTCAACAAGATGGGGACTAGGAAACTCCTACGAGCAGTACTTC. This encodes CASSSTRWGLGNSYEQYF.